Listed here are 11 T cell receptor beta chains from one sample, sequenced in a study of early T cells in non-severe SARS-CoV-2 infection. In TCRdb, the 5' RACE reads were re-called with MiXCR into one record per CDR3 protein. The table shows under 70,000 distinct CDR3 sequences, with approximately 12% occurring only once. Sequencing input: whole blood. Receptors were obtained from an adult who was a healthcare worker with PCR-confirmed SARS-CoV-2 infection or an uninfected control (not recorded which).

The chain joins TRBV6-6 to TRBJ2-2, with D perhaps given as TRBD1 or TRBD2 (6 bases each). Trimming stripped 4 bases from V and 3 bases from J, with 12 bases between. The CDR3 extends over 15 amino acids. The germline gives CDR1 MNHNY, CDR2 SVGAGI (reference sequence). The CDR3 nucleotides read TGTGCCAGCAGTTCTAGGGGGGTTGACACCGGGGAGCTGTTTTTT. Amino acid sequence: CASSSRGVDTGELFF.

This clonotype has at least ten counts. The V call is TRBV7-8, the J call TRBJ1-2; possibly TRBD1 for D (6 bases). In germline, CDR1 is SGHVS, CDR2 FQNEAQ. V lost 5 bases and J lost 0, with 10 bases in between. The CDR3 covers 14 residues. CDR3 residues: CASSDGQPNYGYTF. CDR3 in DNA: TGTGCCAGCAGCGACGGACAGCCTAACTATGGCTACACCTTC.

The rearrangement joins TRBV7-2 to TRBJ2-3; TRBD2 might be the D (6 bases). The V and J ends lost 5 bases and 2 bases respectively, with 14 bases between them. Looked up from germline, CDR1 is SGHTA and CDR2 is FQGNSA. The CDR3 runs 15 residues. CDR3 bases: TGTGCCAGCAGCCCGAAGCGGGCGCTCACAGATACGCAGTATTTT. Amino acid sequence: CASSPKRALTDTQYF. Drawing the rest from reference TRBV7-2 and TRBJ2-3, the complete variable domain is GAGVSQSPSNKVTEKGKDVELRCDPISGHTALYWYRQSLGQGLEFLIYFQGNSAPDKSGLPSDRFSAERTGGSVSTLTIQRTQQEDSAVYLCASSPKRALTDTQYFGPGTRLTVL.

The chain recombines TRBV5-1 with TRBJ1-2; D remains unclear. The germline gives CDR1 SGHRS, CDR2 YFSETQ. Trimming took off 0 bases at V and 5 bases at J, with 8 bases between the two ends. This CDR3 spans 13 amino acids. CDR3 residues: CASSLVDTYGYTF. DNA for the CDR3: TGCGCCAGCAGCTTGGTAGATACGTATGGCTACACCTTC.

This clonotype came up many times. V gene TRBV7-9 combines with J gene TRBJ2-5; D ambiguous. The length of the CDR3 is 15 residues. V lost 3 bases, J lost 3 bases, and 14 bases lay in between. Per the germline V gene, CDR1 is SEHNR and CDR2 is FQNEAQ (reference sequence). The CDR3 sequence: CASSFMGFTEETQYF. CDR3 nucleotide sequence: TGTGCCAGCAGCTTCATGGGGTTCACTGAAGAGACCCAGTACTTC. Full variable domain (missing parts from reference TRBV7-9 and TRBJ2-5): DTGVSQNPRHKITKRGQNVTFRCDPISEHNRLYWYRQTLGQGPEFLTYFQNEAQLEKSRLLSDRFSAERPKGSFSTLEIQRTEQGDSAMYLCASSFMGFTEETQYFGPGTRLLVL.

This clonotype has a handful of counts. The chain joins TRBV4-3 to TRBJ2-7; 7 bases align to TRBD1. Germline V gene lookup returns CDR1 LGHNA and CDR2 YSLEER. V shed 1 base and J 4 bases; nucleotides not matched to a gene: 7. The CDR3 has 15 residues. The CDR3 DNA reads as TGCGCCAGCAGCCAAGCCCGAGCAGGGGGATACGAGCAGTACTTC. Its protein product is CASSQARAGGYEQYF.

This clonotype is large (0.1 to 1%) within its sample. The rearrangement joins TRBV27 to TRBJ2-1, with 13 bases fitting TRBD2. Germline CDR1 and CDR2: MNHEY and SMNVEV (reference sequence). V gave up 5 bases and J gave up 8 bases; unmatched junction bases: 9. This CDR3 contains 16 residues. The CDR3 is CASSPRTSGSGDEQFF. DNA for the CDR3: TGTGCCAGCAGTCCCCGGACTAGCGGGAGTGGCGATGAGCAGTTCTTC.

This sequence joins TRBV12-3 or TRBV12-4 and TRBJ2-3; tentative D call: TRBD1 (6 bases). V was trimmed by 3 bases and J by 1 base, leaving 11 bases between them. The CDR3 runs to 15 residues. CDR3 sequence reads: CASSFVQGGTDTQYF. The CDR3 nucleotides are TGTGCCAGCAGTTTTGTACAGGGTGGCACAGATACGCAGTATTTT.

The chain joins TRBV5-1 to TRBJ2-7; the match to TRBD1 covers 9 bases. The CDR3 loop spans 16 amino acids. After removal of 1 base from V and 5 bases from J, the junction contained 10 bases not matched to a gene. Germline assignment: CDR1 SGHRS and CDR2 YFSETQ. CDR3 sequence reads: CASSLPTGTGFDEQYF. The CDR3 DNA follows: TGCGCCAGCAGCTTGCCGACCGGGACAGGGTTCGACGAGCAGTACTTC.

The V and J genes are TRBV7-9 and TRBJ1-2; no firm D call. The CDR3 loop spans 12 amino acids. Germline V CDR1 and CDR2: SEHNR, FQNEAQ (reference sequence). V was trimmed by 3 bases and J by 5 bases, leaving 7 bases between them. The CDR3 is CASSFTVYGYTF. The DNA for the CDR3 is TGTGCCAGCAGCTTTACAGTATATGGCTACACCTTC.

This clonotype has more than one count but fewer than ten. This chain connects TRBV2 to TRBJ1-6; no clear D. This CDR3 spans 14 amino acids. V was trimmed by 1 base and J by 10 bases, leaving 11 bases between them. Germline loops: CDR1 SNHLY, CDR2 FYNNEI. DNA of the CDR3: TGTGCCAGCAGTGAAGGTGGTCATTCCTCACCCCTCCACTTT. Residues: CASSEGGHSSPLHF.